These T cell receptor beta chains were read from a single sample in a study of T cell clonotyping in hematopoietic cell transplantation. Here immunoSEQ multiplex PCR was the method, and the copy in TCRdb shows in-frame clones only, minus some. The repertoire holds fewer than 80,000 clones, with around 94% as singletons. Sample: peripheral blood mononuclear cells. The receptors derive from a man aged 50 to 59 in good health. Some clones in this sample may be carry-over from other donors' samples. CDR3s include the opening cysteine and the closing phenylalanine or tryptophan. A D gene is named only where the DNA matches it firmly. Clone size, where shown, is once, few, many, or a class for clones that have expanded.

j_call: TRBJ2-2; clone_size: -; d_call: -; v_call: TRBV29-1; cdr3_aa: CSVASDGGELFF; cdr3_nt: TGCAGCGTTGCTTCGGATGGCGGGGAGCTGTTTTTT
j_call: TRBJ1-5; clone_size: -; d_call: TRBD1; v_call: TRBV28; cdr3_aa: CASSLSAGGYSNQPQHF; cdr3_nt: TGTGCCAGCAGTTTATCAGCAGGGGGTTATAGCAATCAGCCCCAGCATTTT
j_call: TRBJ2-5; clone_size: -; d_call: -; v_call: TRBV5-1; cdr3_aa: CASSLAGAEETQYF; cdr3_nt: TGCGCCAGCAGCCTGGCCGGGGCAGAGGAGACCCAGTACTTC
j_call: TRBJ2-1; clone_size: -; d_call: TRBD2; v_call: TRBV12-5; cdr3_aa: CASGLSSGGYNEQFF; cdr3_nt: TGTGCTAGTGGTTTGAGTAGCGGGGGCTACAATGAGCAGTTCTTC
j_call: TRBJ1-5; clone_size: -; d_call: -; v_call: TRBV7-2; cdr3_aa: CASSLDRGGGQPQHF; cdr3_nt: TGTGCCAGCAGCTTAGATCGTGGAGGGGGTCAGCCCCAGCATTTT
j_call: TRBJ2-2; clone_size: -; d_call: -; v_call: TRBV29-1; cdr3_aa: CSVVPGNTGELFF; cdr3_nt: TGCAGCGTTGTTCCGGGGAACACCGGGGAGCTGTTTTTT
j_call: TRBJ1-5; clone_size: -; d_call: TRBD1; v_call: TRBV19; cdr3_aa: CASSAKGQGPVDGNQPQHF; cdr3_nt: TGTGCCAGTAGTGCTAAGGGACAGGGTCCGGTTGATGGCAATCAGCCCCAGCATTTT
j_call: TRBJ1-5; clone_size: -; d_call: -; v_call: TRBV6-4; cdr3_aa: CASVSGGDLLNQPQHF; cdr3_nt: TGTGCCAGCGTCTCCGGAGGGGACTTACTCAATCAGCCCCAGCATTTT
j_call: TRBJ2-3; clone_size: -; d_call: -; v_call: TRBV2; cdr3_aa: CASSELIRTDTQYF; cdr3_nt: TGTGCCAGCTCGGAACTGATCCGCACAGATACGCAGTATTTT
j_call: TRBJ2-3; clone_size: -; d_call: TRBD2; v_call: TRBV7-2; cdr3_aa: CASSVTSGRALTDTQYF; cdr3_nt: TGTGCCAGCAGCGTGACTAGCGGGAGGGCCCTCACAGATACGCAGTATTTT
j_call: TRBJ2-2; clone_size: -; d_call: TRBD1; v_call: TRBV5-5; cdr3_aa: CASSRTGLGELFF; cdr3_nt: TGTGCCAGCAGCCGGACAGGGCTAGGGGAGCTGTTTTTT
j_call: TRBJ2-7; clone_size: -; d_call: TRBD1; v_call: TRBV5-1; cdr3_aa: CASSLATGLLSYEQYF; cdr3_nt: TGCGCCAGCAGCTTGGCGACAGGGCTCCTCTCCTACGAGCAGTACTTC
j_call: TRBJ1-2; clone_size: -; d_call: -; v_call: TRBV4-1; cdr3_aa: CASSQEFGPGVYGYTF; cdr3_nt: TGCGCCAGCAGCCAAGAGTTCGGGCCGGGAGTCTATGGCTACACCTTC
j_call: TRBJ2-7; clone_size: -; d_call: -; v_call: TRBV5-8; cdr3_aa: CASSLERFYEQYF; cdr3_nt: TGTGCCAGCAGCTTGGAACGGTTCTACGAGCAGTACTTC
j_call: TRBJ2-5; clone_size: -; d_call: -; v_call: TRBV29-1; cdr3_aa: CSVRRGEETQYF; cdr3_nt: TGCAGCGTTCGCAGGGGGGAAGAGACCCAGTACTTC
j_call: TRBJ2-3; clone_size: once; d_call: -; v_call: TRBV11-3; cdr3_aa: CASSRSGRWSGGDTQYF; cdr3_nt: TGTGCCAGCAGCCGAAGCGGCCGATGGTCAGGGGGGGATACGCAGTATTTT
j_call: TRBJ2-3; clone_size: -; d_call: -; v_call: TRBV11-2; cdr3_aa: CASSLSGYTDTQYF; cdr3_nt: TGTGCCAGCAGCCTATCCGGCTACACAGATACGCAGTATTTT
j_call: TRBJ2-7; clone_size: -; d_call: -; v_call: TRBV19; cdr3_aa: CASSPLRTGIYEQYF; cdr3_nt: TGTGCCAGTAGCCCCCTCCGAACAGGGATCTACGAGCAGTACTTC
j_call: TRBJ2-1; clone_size: once; d_call: TRBD1; v_call: TRBV28; cdr3_aa: CASSPTGENNEQFF; cdr3_nt: TGTGCCAGCAGTCCGACAGGGGAGAACAATGAGCAGTTCTTC
j_call: TRBJ2-2; clone_size: -; d_call: -; v_call: TRBV5-1; cdr3_aa: CASSLAGLTGELFF; cdr3_nt: TGCGCCAGCAGCTTAGCAGGGCTCACCGGGGAGCTGTTTTTT
j_call: TRBJ1-1; clone_size: -; d_call: TRBD1; v_call: TRBV9; cdr3_aa: CASSVGTGQGTEAFF; cdr3_nt: TGTGCCAGCAGCGTGGGGACGGGACAGGGCACTGAAGCTTTCTTT
j_call: TRBJ2-2; clone_size: -; d_call: TRBD1; v_call: TRBV11-3; cdr3_aa: CASSLGQGNTGELFF; cdr3_nt: TGTGCCAGCAGCTTAGGACAGGGGAACACCGGGGAGCTGTTTTTT
j_call: TRBJ2-3; clone_size: -; d_call: TRBD2; v_call: TRBV9; cdr3_aa: CASSVTSGRADTQYF; cdr3_nt: TGTGCCAGCAGCGTAACTAGCGGGAGAGCAGATACGCAGTATTTT
j_call: TRBJ1-5; clone_size: -; d_call: -; v_call: TRBV19; cdr3_aa: CASSLLSGGPSNQPQHF; cdr3_nt: TGTGCCAGTAGCCTCCTCTCGGGGGGTCCTAGCAATCAGCCCCAGCATTTT
j_call: TRBJ1-6; clone_size: -; d_call: TRBD1; v_call: TRBV7-2; cdr3_aa: CASSLGTGLNSPLHF; cdr3_nt: TGTGCCAGCAGCTTAGGGACAGGCCTTAATTCACCCCTCCACTTT
j_call: TRBJ2-3; clone_size: -; d_call: -; v_call: TRBV19; cdr3_aa: CASRPGGQALTTDTQYF; cdr3_nt: TGTGCCAGTAGGCCCGGGGGGCAGGCCCTAACCACAGATACGCAGTATTTT
j_call: TRBJ1-5; clone_size: once; d_call: -; v_call: TRBV6-5; cdr3_aa: CASSYSSQNSNQPQHF; cdr3_nt: TGTGCCAGCAGTTACTCGAGCCAGAATAGCAATCAGCCCCAGCATTTT
j_call: TRBJ2-7; clone_size: -; d_call: TRBD2; v_call: TRBV4-1; cdr3_aa: CASSPGASGGAGEQYF; cdr3_nt: TGCGCCAGCAGCCCCGGCGCTAGCGGGGGGGCGGGGGAGCAGTACTTC
j_call: TRBJ1-5; clone_size: -; d_call: -; v_call: TRBV4-1; cdr3_aa: CASSQEVSLLPQPQHF; cdr3_nt: TGCGCCAGCAGCCAAGAGGTGAGCCTTCTACCCCAGCCCCAGCATTTT